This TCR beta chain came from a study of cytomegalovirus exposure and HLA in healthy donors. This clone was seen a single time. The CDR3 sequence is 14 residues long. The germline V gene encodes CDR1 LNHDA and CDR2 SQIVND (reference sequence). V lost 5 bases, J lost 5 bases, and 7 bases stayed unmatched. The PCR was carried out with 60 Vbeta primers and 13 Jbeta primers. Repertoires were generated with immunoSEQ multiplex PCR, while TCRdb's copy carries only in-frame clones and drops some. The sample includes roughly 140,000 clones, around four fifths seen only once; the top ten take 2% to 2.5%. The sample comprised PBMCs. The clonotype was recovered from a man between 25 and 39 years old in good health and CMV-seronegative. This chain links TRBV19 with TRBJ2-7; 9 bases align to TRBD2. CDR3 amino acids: CASSGLASGNEQYF. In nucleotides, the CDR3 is TGTGCCAGTAGTGGTCTGGCTAGCGGGAACGAGCAGTACTTC.